This TCR beta chain stems from a study of blood T cell repertoires in COVID-19. Germline V gene lookup returns CDR1 SGHRS and CDR2 YFSETQ. The CDR3 sequence is 16 residues long. Losses at the gene ends were 0 bases for V and 8 bases for J; bases not matched to a gene: 9. Source study methods: From reference gene primer amplification, estimates of nucleated cell counts were derived. The protocol was immunoSEQ multiplex PCR, while the TCRdb copy is restricted to in-frame clones and leaves out a portion. V and J calls plus clone size are reproduced from that table; the DNA served to infer D and trimming. The sample holds more than 200,000 clones; roughly 91% are singletons and the top ten take roughly 7.2%.

This chain uses TRBV5-1 with TRBJ2-3; 10 bases align to TRBD2. Sequenced material: PBMCs or T cells enriched from blood (not recorded which). The receptor was isolated from a man between 25 and 39 years old in a cohort exposed to, infected with or recovered from COVID-19 (not recorded which). DNA for the CDR3: TGCGCCAGCAGCTTGGCCCCAGCGGGAGGGCCGGTTACGCAGTATTTT. This codes for CASSLAPAGGPVTQYF.